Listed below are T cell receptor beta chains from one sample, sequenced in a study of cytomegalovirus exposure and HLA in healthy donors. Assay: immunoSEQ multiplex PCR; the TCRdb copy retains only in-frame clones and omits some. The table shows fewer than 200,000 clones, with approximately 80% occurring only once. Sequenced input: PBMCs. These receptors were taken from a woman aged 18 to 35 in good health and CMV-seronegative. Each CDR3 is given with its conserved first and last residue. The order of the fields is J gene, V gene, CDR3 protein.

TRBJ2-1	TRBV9	CASSVSSGRSNEQFF
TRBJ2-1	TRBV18	CASSPGLSGRAGNEQFF
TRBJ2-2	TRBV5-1	CASSPFLAPNTGELFF
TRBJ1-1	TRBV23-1	CASRRGLSTEAFF
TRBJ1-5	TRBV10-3	CAISAGRDGEPQHF
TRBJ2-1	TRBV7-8	CASSNPVTEQFF
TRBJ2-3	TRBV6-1	CASSDRYTDTQYF
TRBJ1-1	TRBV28	CASSFGGDMNTEAFF
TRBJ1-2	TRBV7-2	CASSLDQGLGGYTF
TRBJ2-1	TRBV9	CASSTPGAGGYNEQFF
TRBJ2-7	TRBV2	CASSEPEIRDSTYEQYF
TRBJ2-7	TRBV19	CASSALAGETYEQYF
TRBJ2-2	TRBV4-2	CASSQGGTSHTGELFF
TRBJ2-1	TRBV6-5	CASSYPGLPNEQFF
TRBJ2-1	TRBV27	CASSSPLQGPEQFF
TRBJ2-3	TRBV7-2	CASSSSGRAADTQYF
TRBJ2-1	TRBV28	CASSSITSGSYNEQFF
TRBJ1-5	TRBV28	CASSLSGGPPQHF
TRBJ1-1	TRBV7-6	CASSLAGRDTEAFF
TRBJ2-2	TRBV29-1	CSVEGTSENGELFF
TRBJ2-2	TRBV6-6	CASSYSPRHFTGELFF
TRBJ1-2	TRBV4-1	CASTPNTGGRYGYTF
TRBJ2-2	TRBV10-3	CAISVAWNTGELFF
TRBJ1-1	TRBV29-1	CSAEGLLRPEAFF
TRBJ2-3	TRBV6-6	CASSYTAGGRTDTQYF
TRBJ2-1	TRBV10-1	CASSPAGSYNEQFF
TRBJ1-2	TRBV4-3	CASSQDLWGGKNYGYTF
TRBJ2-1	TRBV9	CASSVDPGGNEQFF
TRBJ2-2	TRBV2	CASSQGLPGELFF
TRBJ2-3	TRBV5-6	CASSLIGTDGVDTQYF
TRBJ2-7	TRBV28	CASSLTEYEQYF
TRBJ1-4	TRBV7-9	CASSLTGDEKLFF
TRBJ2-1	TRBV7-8	CASSLITPPNEQFF
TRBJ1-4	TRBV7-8	CATRGTVNEKLFF
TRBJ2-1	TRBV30	CAWSLNRGAEQFF
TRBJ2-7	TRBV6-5	CASRRQGRGYEQYF
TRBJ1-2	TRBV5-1	CASTTGGTGIGYTF
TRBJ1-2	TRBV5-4	CASSPGHPSDYGYTF
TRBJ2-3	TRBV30	CAWSVAGGVGDTQYF
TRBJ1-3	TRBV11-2	CASSYLVGGARDTIYF
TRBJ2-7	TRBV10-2	CASSESGGLSSYEQYF
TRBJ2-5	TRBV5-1	CASSLLGGRGETQYF
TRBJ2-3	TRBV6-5	CASSHDRTDTQYF